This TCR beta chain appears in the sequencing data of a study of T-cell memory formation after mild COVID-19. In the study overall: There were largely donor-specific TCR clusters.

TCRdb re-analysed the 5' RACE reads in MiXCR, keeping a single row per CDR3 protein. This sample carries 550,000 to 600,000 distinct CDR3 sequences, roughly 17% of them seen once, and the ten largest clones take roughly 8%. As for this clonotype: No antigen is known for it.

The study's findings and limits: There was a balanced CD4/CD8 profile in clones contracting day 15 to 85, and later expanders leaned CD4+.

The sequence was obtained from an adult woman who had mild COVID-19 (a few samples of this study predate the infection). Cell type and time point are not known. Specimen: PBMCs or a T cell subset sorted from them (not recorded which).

The CDR3 nucleotides read TGTGCCAGCTCACCTGCAGCCCGGAACACTGAAGCTTTCTTT. Translation gives CASSPAARNTEAFF. The chain links TRBV18 to TRBJ1-1, with D uncertain. Trimming left V 3 bases short and J 1 base short, with 9 bases between. The CDR3 spans 14 residues. Germline CDR1 reads KGHSH; CDR2 reads LQKENI.